This T cell receptor beta chain was recorded in a study of memory CD4+ T cells and cytomegalovirus serostatus. For the study at large: Of the healthy Belgian adults, several were CMV seropositive and 20 to 25 seronegative. Findings and caveats of the study: Of under 200 reported CMV TCRbeta sequences, about 67 were found in memory CD4+ repertoires.

This CDR3 is built from 14 residues. CDR1 is SGHDN, CDR2 FVKESK, per germline. V shed 4 bases and J shed 5 bases, with 14 bases lying between them. The assay was immunoSEQ multiplex PCR, and TCRdb's table has in-frame clones only and misses some. This sample has tens of thousands of clones, with 65% to 80% found just once. The sort gate was single viable CD3+CD4+CD8-CD45RO+ cells for memory CD4+ T cells. CMV serostatus came from serum IgG against pp150, pp28, p38, p52. A word on this clone: What it binds is not known.

The rearrangement uses TRBV14 and TRBJ2-5; the D gene is possibly TRBD1 (7 bases). The receptor was isolated from an adult in good health and CMV-seronegative. The sample taken for sequencing was memory CD4+ T cells from blood. Written as DNA, the CDR3 is TGTGCCAGCAGCCGCACAGGGGACTGGGAGACCCAGTACTTC. Its translation: CASSRTGDWETQYF.